The sequence of this T cell receptor (beta chain) was determined in a study of blood T cell repertoires in COVID-19. Turning to the study itself: Sites across the United States, Italy and Spain contributed samples from acute and convalescent COVID-19. T cells, B-cell-depleted T cells, or PBMCs provided the cDNA or gDNA that served as material.

This CDR3 spans 14 amino acids. The germline gives CDR1 KGHSH, CDR2 LQKENI. The V and J ends lost 1 base and 4 bases respectively, with 10 bases between them. Authors' data handling: Counts of nucleated cells, estimated from reference gene primer amplification, were obtained. Sequencing was performed with immunoSEQ multiplex PCR; in TCRdb, only in-frame clones are kept and a portion is missing. V and J calls and clone size are copied from that table; D and trimming were computed from the DNA. The sample includes about 58,000 clones, 85% to 90% seen only once; the top ten take roughly 4.5%. The specimen was peripheral blood. This TCR was recovered from a man aged 35 to 55 with active COVID-19. This chain uses TRBV18 with TRBJ1-2; D might be TRBD1 (6 bases). This CDR3 is CASSPRGQGYGYTF. For the CDR3, the DNA is TGTGCCAGCTCACCACGGGGGCAGGGCTATGGCTACACCTTC.